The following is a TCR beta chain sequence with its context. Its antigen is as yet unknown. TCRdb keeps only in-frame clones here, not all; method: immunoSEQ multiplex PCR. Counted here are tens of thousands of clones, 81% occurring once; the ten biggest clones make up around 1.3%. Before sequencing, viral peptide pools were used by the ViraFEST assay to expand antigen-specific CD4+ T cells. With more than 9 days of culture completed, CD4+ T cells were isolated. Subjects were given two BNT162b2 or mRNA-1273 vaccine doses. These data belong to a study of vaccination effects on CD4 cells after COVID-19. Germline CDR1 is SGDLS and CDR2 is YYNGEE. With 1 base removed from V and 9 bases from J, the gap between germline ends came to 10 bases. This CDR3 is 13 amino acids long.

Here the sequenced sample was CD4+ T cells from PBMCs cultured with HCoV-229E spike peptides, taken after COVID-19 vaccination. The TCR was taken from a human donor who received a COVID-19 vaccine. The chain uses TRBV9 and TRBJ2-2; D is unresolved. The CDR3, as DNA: TGTGCCAGCAGCGTAAGTCTGGACCGGGAGCTGTTTTTT. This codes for CASSVSLDRELFF.